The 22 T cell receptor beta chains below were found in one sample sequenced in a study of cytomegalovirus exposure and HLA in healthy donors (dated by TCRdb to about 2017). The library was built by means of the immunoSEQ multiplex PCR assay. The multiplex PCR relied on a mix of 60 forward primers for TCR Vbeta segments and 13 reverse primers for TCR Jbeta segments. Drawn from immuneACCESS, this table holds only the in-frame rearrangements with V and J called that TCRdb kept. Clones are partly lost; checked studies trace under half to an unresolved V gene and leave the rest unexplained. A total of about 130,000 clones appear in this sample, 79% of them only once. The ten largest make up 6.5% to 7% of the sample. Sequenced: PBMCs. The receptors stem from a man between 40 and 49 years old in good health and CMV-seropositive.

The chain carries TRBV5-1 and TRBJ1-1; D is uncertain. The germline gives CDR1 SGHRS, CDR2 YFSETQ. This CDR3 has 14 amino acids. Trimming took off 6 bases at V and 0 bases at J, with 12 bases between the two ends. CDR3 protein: CASTRGILNTEAFF. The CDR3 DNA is TGCGCCAGCACCCGGGGTATTCTGAACACTGAAGCTTTCTTT. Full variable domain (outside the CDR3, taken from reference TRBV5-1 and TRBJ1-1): KAGVTQTPRYLIKTRGQQVTLSCSPISGHRSVSWYQQTPGQGLQFLFEYFSETQRNKGNFPGRFSGRQFSNSRSEMNVSTLELGDSALYLCASTRGILNTEAFFGQGTRLTVV.

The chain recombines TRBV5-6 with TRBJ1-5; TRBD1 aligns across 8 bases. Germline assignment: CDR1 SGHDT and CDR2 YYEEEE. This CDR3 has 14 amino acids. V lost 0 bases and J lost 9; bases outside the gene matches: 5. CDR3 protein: CASSLADGTGPQHF. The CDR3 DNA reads TGTGCCAGCAGCTTGGCCGACGGGACAGGGCCCCAGCATTTT.

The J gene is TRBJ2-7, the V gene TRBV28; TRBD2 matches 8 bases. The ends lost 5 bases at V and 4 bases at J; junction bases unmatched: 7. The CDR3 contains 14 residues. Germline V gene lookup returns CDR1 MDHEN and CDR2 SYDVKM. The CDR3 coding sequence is TGTGCCAGCAGTCCGGGACTAGTCGGGTACGAGCAGTACTTC. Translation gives CASSPGLVGYEQYF.

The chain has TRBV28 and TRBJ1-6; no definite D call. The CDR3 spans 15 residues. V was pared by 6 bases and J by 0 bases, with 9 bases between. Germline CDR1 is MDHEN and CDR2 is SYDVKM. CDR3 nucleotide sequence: TGTGCCAGCAGCGGGTTGAGCTCCTATAATTCACCCCTCCACTTT. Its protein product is CASSGLSSYNSPLHF.

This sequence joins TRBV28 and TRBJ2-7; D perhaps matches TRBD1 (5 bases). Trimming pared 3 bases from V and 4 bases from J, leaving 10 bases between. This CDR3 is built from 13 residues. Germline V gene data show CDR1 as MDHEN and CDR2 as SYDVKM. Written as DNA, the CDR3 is TGTGCCAGCAGTTTGGCCAGGGCATACGAGCAGTACTTC. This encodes CASSLARAYEQYF.

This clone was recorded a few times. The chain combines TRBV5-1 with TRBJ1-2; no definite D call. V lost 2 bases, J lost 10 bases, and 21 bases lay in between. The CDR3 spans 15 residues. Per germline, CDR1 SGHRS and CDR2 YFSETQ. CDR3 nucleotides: TGCGCCAGCAGCTTTCAAGAGGTTGATCCGAGGCCCTACACCTTC. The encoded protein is CASSFQEVDPRPYTF.

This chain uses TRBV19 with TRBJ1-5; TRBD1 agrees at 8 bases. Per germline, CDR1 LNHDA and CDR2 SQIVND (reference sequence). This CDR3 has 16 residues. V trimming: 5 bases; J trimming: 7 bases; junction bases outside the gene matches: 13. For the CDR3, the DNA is TGTGCCAGTAGTGCCGGACAGGGTGAGTCCGGGCAGCCCCAGCATTTT. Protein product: CASSAGQGESGQPQHF.

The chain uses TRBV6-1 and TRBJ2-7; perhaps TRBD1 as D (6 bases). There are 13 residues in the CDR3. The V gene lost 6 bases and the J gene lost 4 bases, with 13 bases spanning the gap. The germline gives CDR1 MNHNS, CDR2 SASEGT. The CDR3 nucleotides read TGTGCCAGCAGCTCCGGGACACTTTACGAGCAGTACTTC. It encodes CASSSGTLYEQYF.

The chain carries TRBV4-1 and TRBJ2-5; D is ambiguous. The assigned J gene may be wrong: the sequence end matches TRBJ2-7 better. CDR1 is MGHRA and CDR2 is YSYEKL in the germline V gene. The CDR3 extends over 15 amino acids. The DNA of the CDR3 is TGCGCCAGCAGCCAAGTCCCAGGATATCCCTACGAGCAGTACTTC. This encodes CASSQVPGYPYEQYF.

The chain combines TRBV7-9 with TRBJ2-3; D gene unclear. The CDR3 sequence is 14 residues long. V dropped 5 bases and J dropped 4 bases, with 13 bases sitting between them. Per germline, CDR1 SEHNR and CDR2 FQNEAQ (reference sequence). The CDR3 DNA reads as TGTGCCAGCAGCCGACTCAGAGTTGCAGATACGCAGTATTTT. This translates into CASSRLRVADTQYF.

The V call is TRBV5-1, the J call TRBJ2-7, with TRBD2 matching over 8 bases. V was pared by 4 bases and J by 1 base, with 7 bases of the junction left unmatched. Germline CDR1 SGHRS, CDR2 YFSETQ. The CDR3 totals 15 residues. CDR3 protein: CASSRSGEYSYEQYF. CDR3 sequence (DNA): TGCGCCAGCAGCCGTAGCGGGGAGTATTCCTACGAGCAGTACTTC.

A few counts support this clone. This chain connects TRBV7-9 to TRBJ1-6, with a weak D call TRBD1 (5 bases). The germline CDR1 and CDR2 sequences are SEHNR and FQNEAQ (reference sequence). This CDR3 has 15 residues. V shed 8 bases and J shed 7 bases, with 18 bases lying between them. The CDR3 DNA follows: TGTGCCAGCGGTGGATCCAGCAGGACAAATTCACCCCTCCACTTT. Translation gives CASGGSSRTNSPLHF.

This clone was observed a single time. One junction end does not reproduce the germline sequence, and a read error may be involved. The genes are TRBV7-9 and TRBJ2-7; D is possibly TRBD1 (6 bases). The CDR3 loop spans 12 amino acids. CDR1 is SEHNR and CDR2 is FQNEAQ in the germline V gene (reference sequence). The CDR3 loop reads CSSHGRGYEQYF. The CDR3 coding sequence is TGTTCCAGCCACGGCAGGGGATACGAGCAGTACTTC.

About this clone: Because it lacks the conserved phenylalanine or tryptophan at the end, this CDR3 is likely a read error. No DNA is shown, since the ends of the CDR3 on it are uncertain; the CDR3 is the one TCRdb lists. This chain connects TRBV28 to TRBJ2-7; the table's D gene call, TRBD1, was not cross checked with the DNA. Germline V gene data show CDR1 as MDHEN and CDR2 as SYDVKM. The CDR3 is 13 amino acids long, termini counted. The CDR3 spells CASSSHRQVSYPE.

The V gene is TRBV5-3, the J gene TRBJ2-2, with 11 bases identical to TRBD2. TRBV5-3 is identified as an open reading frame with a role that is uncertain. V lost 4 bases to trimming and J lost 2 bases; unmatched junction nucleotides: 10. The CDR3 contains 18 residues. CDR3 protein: CARSPGLAARKNTGELFF. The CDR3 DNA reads TGTGCCAGAAGCCCGGGACTAGCGGCCCGAAAAAACACCGGGGAGCTGTTTTTT.

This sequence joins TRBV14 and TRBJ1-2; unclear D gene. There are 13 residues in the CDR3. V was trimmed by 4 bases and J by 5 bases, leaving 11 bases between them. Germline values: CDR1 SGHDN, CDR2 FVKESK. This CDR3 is CASSPERLYGYTF. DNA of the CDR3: TGTGCCAGCAGCCCGGAGAGACTTTATGGCTACACCTTC.

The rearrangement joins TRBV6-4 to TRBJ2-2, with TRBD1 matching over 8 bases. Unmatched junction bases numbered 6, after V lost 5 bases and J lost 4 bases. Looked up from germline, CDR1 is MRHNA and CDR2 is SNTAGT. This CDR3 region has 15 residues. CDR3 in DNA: TGTGCCAGCAGTCGAGGACAGGGAAGCACCGGGGAGCTGTTTTTT. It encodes CASSRGQGSTGELFF.

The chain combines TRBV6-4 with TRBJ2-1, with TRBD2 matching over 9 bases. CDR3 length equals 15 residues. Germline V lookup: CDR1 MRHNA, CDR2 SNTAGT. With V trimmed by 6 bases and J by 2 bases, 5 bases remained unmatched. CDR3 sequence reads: CASSAGLAPYNEQFF. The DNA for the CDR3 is TGTGCCAGCAGCGCCGGACTAGCGCCCTACAATGAGCAGTTCTTC.

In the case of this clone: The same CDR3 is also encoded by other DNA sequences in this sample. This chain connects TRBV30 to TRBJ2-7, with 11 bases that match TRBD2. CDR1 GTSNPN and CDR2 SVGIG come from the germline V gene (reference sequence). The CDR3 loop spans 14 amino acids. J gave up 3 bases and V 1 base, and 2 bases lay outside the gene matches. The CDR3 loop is CAWSGLAGIYEQYF. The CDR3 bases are TGTGCCTGGAGTGGACTAGCGGGGATCTACGAGCAGTACTTC.

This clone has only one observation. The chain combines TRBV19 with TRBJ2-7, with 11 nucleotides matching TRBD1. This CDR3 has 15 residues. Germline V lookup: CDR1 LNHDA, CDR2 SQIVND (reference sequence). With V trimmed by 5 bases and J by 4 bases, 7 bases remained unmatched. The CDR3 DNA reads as TGTGCCAGTAGTTCTAGGACAGGGGGCCCATACGAGCAGTACTTC. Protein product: CASSSRTGGPYEQYF.

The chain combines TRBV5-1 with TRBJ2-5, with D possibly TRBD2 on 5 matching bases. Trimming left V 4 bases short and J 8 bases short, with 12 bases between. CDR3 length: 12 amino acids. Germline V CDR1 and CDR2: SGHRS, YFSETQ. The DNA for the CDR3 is TGCGCCAGCAGCCCGGAGACGGGAACCCAGTACTTC. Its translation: CASSPETGTQYF.

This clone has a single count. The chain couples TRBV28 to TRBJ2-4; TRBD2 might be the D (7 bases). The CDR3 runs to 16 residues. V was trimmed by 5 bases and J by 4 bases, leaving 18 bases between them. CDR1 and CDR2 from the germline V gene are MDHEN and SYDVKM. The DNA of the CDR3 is TGTGCCAGCAGTCCCCGGGGTAAGGGGGGGAAAAACATTCAGTACTTC. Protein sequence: CASSPRGKGGKNIQYF.